This is a list of T cell receptor beta chains from one sample in a study of long-term antiretroviral therapy in people with HIV. Repertoires were generated with immunoSEQ multiplex PCR, while TCRdb's copy carries only in-frame clones and drops some. The data hold some 25,000 clones, with around 85% observed a single time. The sequences come from unsorted PBMCs, collected 0.7 years before starting antiretroviral therapy. These receptors all come from a man aged 25-40 years with HIV. The CDR3 runs from the conserved cysteine through the conserved F or W. A D gene is named only where the DNA matches it firmly. A clone size is listed for some rows: how often the clone was seen (once, few, many), or a class if it is expanded.

V gene	D gene	clone size	J gene	CDR3 DNA	CDR3 protein
TRBV2	-	-	TRBJ1-2	TGTGCCAGCAGTGAAGCGGGCGGGACCAACTATGGCTACACCTTC	CASSEAGGTNYGYTF
TRBV9	-	-	TRBJ1-5	TGTGCCAGCAGCCTCGAGGGGGAAAACAATCAGCCCCAGCATTTT	CASSLEGENNQPQHF
TRBV27	TRBD1	-	TRBJ1-6	TGTGCCAGCAGTCTCGCAGGGGGGCCCCTCCACTTT	CASSLAGGPLHF
TRBV9	TRBD2	-	TRBJ2-3	TGTGCCAGCAGCGTAGAAGCGGGGGGGACCCTCGCAGATACGCAGTATTTT	CASSVEAGGTLADTQYF
TRBV4-3	TRBD1	-	TRBJ1-2	TGCGCCAGCAGCCAATCCCCCCGACAGGGGGCCGGGGGCTACACCTTC	CASSQSPRQGAGGYTF
TRBV29-1	TRBD1	once	TRBJ2-5	TGCAGCGTCTCACCGGGACAGGTCCGTCTGGAGACCCAGTACTTC	CSVSPGQVRLETQYF
TRBV29-1	-	once	TRBJ2-3	TGCAGCGTTGGTGGGTTCGCAGATACGCAGTATTTT	CSVGGFADTQYF
TRBV19	TRBD1	-	TRBJ1-5	TGTGCCAGTACCAATTACAGGGGAGGGGGGAGGATGGGCAATCAGCCCCAGCATTTT	CASTNYRGGGRMGNQPQHF
TRBV7-9	-	-	TRBJ1-6	TGTGCCAGCAGCTTGACTTCGACACCCCTCCACTTT	CASSLTSTPLHF
TRBV6-1	-	once	TRBJ2-3	TGTGCCAGCAGTGGATCGGGACTTCGCACAGATACGCAGTATTTT	CASSGSGLRTDTQYF
TRBV5-6	-	-	TRBJ1-1	TGTGCCAGCAGCTTGGACCCCAACACTGAAGCTTTCTTT	CASSLDPNTEAFF
TRBV7-9	-	-	TRBJ1-1	TGTGCCAGCAGCGCGGGTCCCCTATTCAACACTGAAGCTTTCTTT	CASSAGPLFNTEAFF
TRBV7-8	TRBD1	-	TRBJ2-7	TGTGCCAGCAGCTCCGCCCGGGACAGGTTTTCGGCCGAGCAGTACTTC	CASSSARDRFSAEQYF
TRBV11-2	TRBD2	-	TRBJ2-1	TGTGCCAGCAGCCAAAGGCCGGGACTAGATACGGATGAGCAGTTCTTC	CASSQRPGLDTDEQFF
TRBV23-1	-	-	TRBJ1-5	TGCGCCAGCAGTCAATCGTGGAGCAATCAGCCCCAGCATTTT	CASSQSWSNQPQHF
TRBV6-1	TRBD2	-	TRBJ2-4	TGTGCCAGCAGTGAAAGACTAGCGGGATCACACCTAGCCAAAAACATTCAGTACTTC	CASSERLAGSHLAKNIQYF
TRBV11-2	-	few	TRBJ2-2	TGTGCCAGCGGGCGCTCTGGTTGGACCGGGGAGCTGTTTTTT	CASGRSGWTGELFF
TRBV10-3	-	-	TRBJ2-5	TGTGCCATCAGTGAGTCGTATGCTCGGACCATCCACCAAGAGACCCAGTACTTC	CAISESYARTIHQETQYF
TRBV7-2	TRBD1	-	TRBJ2-1	TGTGCCAGCAGCTTAGCGGTGGGGACAGGGGCGTACAATGAGCAGTTCTTC	CASSLAVGTGAYNEQFF
TRBV5-4	TRBD2	-	TRBJ2-7	TGTGCCAGCAGCTTGGGGGGACTAGTGGTCGAGCAGTACTTC	CASSLGGLVVEQYF
TRBV4-1	-	-	TRBJ1-4	TGCGCCAGCAGCCAAGAGCAGGGAGGGGATGAAAAACTGTTTTTT	CASSQEQGGDEKLFF
TRBV21-1	-	-	TRBJ2-7	TGTGCCAGCAGCCGGACATCCCCGTGTACCGGAAAGGAGCAGTACTTC	CASSRTSPCTGKEQYF
TRBV27	TRBD1	-	TRBJ2-5	TGTGCCAGCAGTTCTCACAGGGGGCCGGGGGAGACCCAGTACTTC	CASSSHRGPGETQYF
TRBV14	TRBD1	-	TRBJ2-7	TGTGCCAGCAGCCAAGACGGACAGGGGAGATACGAGCAGTACTTC	CASSQDGQGRYEQYF
TRBV15	-	-	TRBJ2-1	TGTGCCACCAGCAGAGAATTGACTAGTAAGGTTGTCAATGAGCAGTTCTTC	CATSRELTSKVVNEQFF
TRBV6-6	-	-	TRBJ2-7	TGTGCCACTCGACCGGGTCCTTCCTACGAGCAGTACTTC	CATRPGPSYEQYF
TRBV7-2	TRBD1	-	TRBJ1-5	TGTGCCAGCAGTCTAATAGGGGGCGGCAATCAGCCCCAGCATTTT	CASSLIGGGNQPQHF
TRBV27	-	-	TRBJ1-5	TGTGCCAGCAGTCTCAGGGTCGACAGCAATCAGCCCCAGCATTTT	CASSLRVDSNQPQHF
TRBV5-1	-	-	TRBJ2-2	TGCGCCAGCAGCTTGTCGGTGTCCGGGGAGCTGTTTTTT	CASSLSVSGELFF
TRBV7-3	-	-	TRBJ1-2	TGTGCCAGCAGCTTAACGGATGGATGGGGCTACACCTTC	CASSLTDGWGYTF
TRBV5-1	-	-	TRBJ2-5	TGCGCCAGCACCTCCGGCGGAGAGACCCAGTACTTC	CASTSGGETQYF
TRBV9	TRBD2	-	TRBJ2-2	TGTGCCAGCAGCGTAGACCCTCCTAGCGGGATAGCCGGGGAGCTGTTTTTT	CASSVDPPSGIAGELFF